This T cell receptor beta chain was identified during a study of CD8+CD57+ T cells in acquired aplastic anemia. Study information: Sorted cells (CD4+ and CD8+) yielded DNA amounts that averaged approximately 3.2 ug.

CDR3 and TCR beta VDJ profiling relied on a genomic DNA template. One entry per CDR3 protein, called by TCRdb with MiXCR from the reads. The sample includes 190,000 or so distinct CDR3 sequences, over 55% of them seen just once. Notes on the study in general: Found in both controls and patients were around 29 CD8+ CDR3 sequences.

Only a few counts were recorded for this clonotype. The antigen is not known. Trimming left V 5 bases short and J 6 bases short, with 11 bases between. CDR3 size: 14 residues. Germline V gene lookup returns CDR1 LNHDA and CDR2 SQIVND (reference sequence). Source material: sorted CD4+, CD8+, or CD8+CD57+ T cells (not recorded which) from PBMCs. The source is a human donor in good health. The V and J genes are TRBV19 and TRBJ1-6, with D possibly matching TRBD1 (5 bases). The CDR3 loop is CASSEGLFNSPLHF. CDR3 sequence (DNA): TGTGCCAGTAGTGAGGGACTGTTTAATTCACCCCTCCACTTT.